The clone carrying this TCR beta chain was observed once. Its target is unknown. PCR amplification relied on 60 Vbeta primers (plus 13 Jbeta primers). The repertoire was sequenced with immunoSEQ multiplex PCR; TCRdb's copy has only in-frame clones and lacks some. Seen here are roughly 180,000 clones, approximately 80% observed once, and the top ten hold 6.5% to 8.5%. After removal of 0 bases from V and 4 bases from J, the junction contained 1 base not matched to a gene. Germline assignment: CDR1 SGHRS and CDR2 YFSETQ. This CDR3 has 14 amino acids. The data were taken from a study of cytomegalovirus exposure and HLA in healthy donors. Study results and caveats: The authors later linked a missense DCLRE1C variant to TCR beta V- and J-gene trimming. In an earlier analysis, in some 540 donors, most V segments appeared productive either ~87% or ~30% of the time.

The rearrangement links TRBV5-1 to TRBJ2-7; 10 bases are a match to TRBD1. The sample consisted of PBMCs. The sequence was collected from a man younger than 40 in good health and CMV-seropositive. The CDR3 sequence: CASSLEGQGYEQYF. CDR3 DNA: TGCGCCAGCAGCTTGGAGGGACAGGGGTACGAGCAGTACTTC.